One sample yielded the 5 T cell receptor beta chains listed below, sequenced in a study of response to subunit inactivated influenza vaccine (dated by TCRdb to 2016 to 2018). The receptor library was made with RT-PCR. The instrument was an Illumina HiSeq 2500. TCRdb trimmed public reads at Q25 via fastp, called clones via MiXCR and kept in-frame beta chains. Identical CDR3 protein sequences are pooled into one entry, listed with their most common genes and DNA. The sample table contains 750,000 to 850,000 distinct CDR3 sequences; only one count was recorded for about 18% of them. Of the sample, under 13% falls within the top ten clones. The specimen comprised PBMCs from blood, sampled around 5 days after vaccination. These receptors were obtained from a man aged 45 to 65 who received an inactivated influenza vaccine. Donor details come from another sample of the same person, matched by shared clones.

This clonotype came up a few times. The chain carries TRBV7-2 and TRBJ2-7; a possible D gene is TRBD2 (6 bases). Trimming pared 4 bases from V and 5 bases from J, leaving 21 bases between. The CDR3 totals 16 residues. Germline CDR1 is SGHTA and CDR2 is FQGNSA. CDR3 in amino acids: CASSWVAGIRSDEQYF. The CDR3 bases are TGTGCCAGCAGCTGGGTGGCGGGGATAAGGTCGGACGAGCAGTACTTC.

This clonotype was counted at least ten times. The chain employs TRBV3-1 and TRBJ2-7; D not certain. CDR1 and CDR2 from the germline V gene are LGHDT and YNNKEL (reference sequence). Trimming took off 0 bases at V and 4 bases at J, with 4 bases between the two ends. This CDR3 has 12 amino acids. CDR3 residues: CASSQEWYEQYF. Here the CDR3 DNA reads TGTGCCAGCAGCCAAGAGTGGTACGAGCAGTACTTC.

The gene calls are TRBV20-1 and TRBJ1-6; D uncertain. The V end was cut by 3 bases, the J end by 0 bases, with 15 bases between. Germline V lookup: CDR1 DFQATT, CDR2 SNEGSKA (reference sequence). This CDR3 is built from 17 residues. The chain's CDR3 is CSARTVRPSSYNSPLHF. In DNA form, the CDR3 reads TGCAGTGCTAGGACGGTGCGCCCCAGCTCCTATAATTCACCCCTCCACTTT.

This sequence joins TRBV12-3 or TRBV12-4 and TRBJ1-4; D perhaps matches TRBD1 (5 bases). The CDR3 runs 15 residues. Trimming took off 6 bases at V and 7 bases at J, with 18 bases between the two ends. CDR3 in amino acids: CASSSSSGVREKLFF. The CDR3 nucleotides read TGTGCCAGCAGCTCCTCCTCGGGGGTGCGTGAAAAACTGTTTTTT.

J is TRBJ2-6 and V is TRBV28; maybe TRBD1 (6 bases). Germline V lookup: CDR1 MDHEN, CDR2 SYDVKM. This CDR3 contains 15 residues. V lost 11 bases and J 0 bases, leaving 14 bases between the germline ends. As DNA, the CDR3 is TGTGCCGTCCGGGACACCCTCTCTGGGGCCAACGTCCTGACTTTC. Its protein product is CAVRDTLSGANVLTF. The whole variable domain, remainder taken from reference TRBV28 and TRBJ2-6, is DVKVTQSSRYLVKRTGEKVFLECVQDMDHENMFWYRQDPGLGLRLIYFSYDVKMKEKGDIPEGYSVSREKKERFSLILESASTNQTSMYLCAVRDTLSGANVLTFGAGSRLTVL.